The sequence of this T cell receptor (beta chain) was determined in a study of blood T cell repertoires in COVID-19. Study in general: The origin of the acute and convalescent COVID-19 samples was the United States, Italy and Spain. T cells, B-cell-depleted T cells, or PBMCs supplied cDNA or gDNA.

In the original workflow: Amplified reference gene primers provided the basis for estimating nucleated cell counts. Data came from immunoSEQ multiplex PCR; TCRdb stores just in-frame clones and leaves some out. The V and J calls and clone size were taken over from that table, and D and trimming were inferred from the DNA. The repertoire holds over 75,000 clones, with 80% as singletons. The specimen sequenced was peripheral blood. The origin of this receptor is a woman aged 70-85 years with acute or convalescent COVID-19.

As DNA, the CDR3 is TGCGCCAGCGGTCACAGATCTGGGGCCAACGTCCTGACTTTC. This encodes CASGHRSGANVLTF. The chain recombines TRBV10-1 with TRBJ2-6; D is ambiguous. This CDR3 has 14 residues. CDR1 is WNHNN and CDR2 is SYGVQD in the germline V gene (reference sequence). V was pared by 8 bases and J by 1 base, with 9 bases between.